This section outlines one T cell receptor (beta chain) sequence together with its context. The sample is drawn from a study of cytomegalovirus exposure and HLA in healthy donors. V lost 7 bases and J 2 bases, leaving 15 bases between the germline ends. The germline V gene encodes CDR1 SEHNR and CDR2 FQNEAQ (reference sequence). The CDR3 spans 14 residues. This PCR relied on a set of 60 Vbeta primers and 13 Jbeta primers. TCRdb's table, derived via immunoSEQ multiplex PCR, lists solely in-frame clones and lacks some. The profile shows roughly 150,000 clones, around 80% of them singletons. The receptor was derived from a man aged 25-40 years in good health and CMV-seronegative. The genes are TRBV7-9 and TRBJ2-7, with D maybe TRBD1 (6 bases). Input material: PBMCs. The DNA for the CDR3 is TGTGCCAGCACCAGTCAGGGGACCCCCTACGAGCAGTACTTC. It translates to CASTSQGTPYEQYF.